This T cell receptor beta chain was found in a study of shared clonotypes between healthy human individuals. Study in general: The plates for each donor numbered three CD4 naive, three CD4 memory, two CD8 naive and one CD8 memory. Overall study results and limits: As a rule, naive subsets had a larger estimated richness than memory subsets. Measured sharing among donors was expected to vary with sequencing depth.

Points on this clone: What it recognizes is unknown.

The method was immunoSEQ multiplex PCR; TCRdb's version includes in-frame clones alone and lacks a portion of them. The sample lists a few million clones, more than 90% occurring once. The V gene's germline CDR1 is MDHEN and CDR2 SYDVKM. CDR3 length: 15 residues. The trim removed 6 bases at V and 9 bases at J, leaving 10 bases unmatched. The clonotype comes from a man between 18 and 29 years old in good health. Sequencing used naive CD4+ T cells sorted from blood. Subset defined: CD45RA+ positively selected. The rearrangement uses TRBV28 and TRBJ2-1; TRBD2 aligns across 11 bases. In DNA, the CDR3 is TGTGCCAGCAGCCGGCAACTAGCGGGAGTTGCTGAGCAGTTCTTC. Translated: CASSRQLAGVAEQFF.